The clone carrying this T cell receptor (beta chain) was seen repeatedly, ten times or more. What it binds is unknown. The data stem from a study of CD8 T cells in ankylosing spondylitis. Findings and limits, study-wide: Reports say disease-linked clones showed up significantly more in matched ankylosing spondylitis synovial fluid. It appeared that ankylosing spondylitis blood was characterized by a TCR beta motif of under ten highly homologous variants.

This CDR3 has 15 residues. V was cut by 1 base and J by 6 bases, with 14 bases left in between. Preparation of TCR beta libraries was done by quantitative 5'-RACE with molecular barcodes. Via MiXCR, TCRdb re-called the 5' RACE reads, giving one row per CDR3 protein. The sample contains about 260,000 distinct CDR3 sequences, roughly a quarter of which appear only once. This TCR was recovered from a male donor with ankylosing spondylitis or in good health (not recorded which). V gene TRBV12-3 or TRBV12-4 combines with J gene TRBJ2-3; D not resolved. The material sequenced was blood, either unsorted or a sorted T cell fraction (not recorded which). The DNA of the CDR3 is TGTGCCAGCAGTTTAGGGGTTAATAAGCTGGATACGCAGTATTTT. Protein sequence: CASSLGVNKLDTQYF.